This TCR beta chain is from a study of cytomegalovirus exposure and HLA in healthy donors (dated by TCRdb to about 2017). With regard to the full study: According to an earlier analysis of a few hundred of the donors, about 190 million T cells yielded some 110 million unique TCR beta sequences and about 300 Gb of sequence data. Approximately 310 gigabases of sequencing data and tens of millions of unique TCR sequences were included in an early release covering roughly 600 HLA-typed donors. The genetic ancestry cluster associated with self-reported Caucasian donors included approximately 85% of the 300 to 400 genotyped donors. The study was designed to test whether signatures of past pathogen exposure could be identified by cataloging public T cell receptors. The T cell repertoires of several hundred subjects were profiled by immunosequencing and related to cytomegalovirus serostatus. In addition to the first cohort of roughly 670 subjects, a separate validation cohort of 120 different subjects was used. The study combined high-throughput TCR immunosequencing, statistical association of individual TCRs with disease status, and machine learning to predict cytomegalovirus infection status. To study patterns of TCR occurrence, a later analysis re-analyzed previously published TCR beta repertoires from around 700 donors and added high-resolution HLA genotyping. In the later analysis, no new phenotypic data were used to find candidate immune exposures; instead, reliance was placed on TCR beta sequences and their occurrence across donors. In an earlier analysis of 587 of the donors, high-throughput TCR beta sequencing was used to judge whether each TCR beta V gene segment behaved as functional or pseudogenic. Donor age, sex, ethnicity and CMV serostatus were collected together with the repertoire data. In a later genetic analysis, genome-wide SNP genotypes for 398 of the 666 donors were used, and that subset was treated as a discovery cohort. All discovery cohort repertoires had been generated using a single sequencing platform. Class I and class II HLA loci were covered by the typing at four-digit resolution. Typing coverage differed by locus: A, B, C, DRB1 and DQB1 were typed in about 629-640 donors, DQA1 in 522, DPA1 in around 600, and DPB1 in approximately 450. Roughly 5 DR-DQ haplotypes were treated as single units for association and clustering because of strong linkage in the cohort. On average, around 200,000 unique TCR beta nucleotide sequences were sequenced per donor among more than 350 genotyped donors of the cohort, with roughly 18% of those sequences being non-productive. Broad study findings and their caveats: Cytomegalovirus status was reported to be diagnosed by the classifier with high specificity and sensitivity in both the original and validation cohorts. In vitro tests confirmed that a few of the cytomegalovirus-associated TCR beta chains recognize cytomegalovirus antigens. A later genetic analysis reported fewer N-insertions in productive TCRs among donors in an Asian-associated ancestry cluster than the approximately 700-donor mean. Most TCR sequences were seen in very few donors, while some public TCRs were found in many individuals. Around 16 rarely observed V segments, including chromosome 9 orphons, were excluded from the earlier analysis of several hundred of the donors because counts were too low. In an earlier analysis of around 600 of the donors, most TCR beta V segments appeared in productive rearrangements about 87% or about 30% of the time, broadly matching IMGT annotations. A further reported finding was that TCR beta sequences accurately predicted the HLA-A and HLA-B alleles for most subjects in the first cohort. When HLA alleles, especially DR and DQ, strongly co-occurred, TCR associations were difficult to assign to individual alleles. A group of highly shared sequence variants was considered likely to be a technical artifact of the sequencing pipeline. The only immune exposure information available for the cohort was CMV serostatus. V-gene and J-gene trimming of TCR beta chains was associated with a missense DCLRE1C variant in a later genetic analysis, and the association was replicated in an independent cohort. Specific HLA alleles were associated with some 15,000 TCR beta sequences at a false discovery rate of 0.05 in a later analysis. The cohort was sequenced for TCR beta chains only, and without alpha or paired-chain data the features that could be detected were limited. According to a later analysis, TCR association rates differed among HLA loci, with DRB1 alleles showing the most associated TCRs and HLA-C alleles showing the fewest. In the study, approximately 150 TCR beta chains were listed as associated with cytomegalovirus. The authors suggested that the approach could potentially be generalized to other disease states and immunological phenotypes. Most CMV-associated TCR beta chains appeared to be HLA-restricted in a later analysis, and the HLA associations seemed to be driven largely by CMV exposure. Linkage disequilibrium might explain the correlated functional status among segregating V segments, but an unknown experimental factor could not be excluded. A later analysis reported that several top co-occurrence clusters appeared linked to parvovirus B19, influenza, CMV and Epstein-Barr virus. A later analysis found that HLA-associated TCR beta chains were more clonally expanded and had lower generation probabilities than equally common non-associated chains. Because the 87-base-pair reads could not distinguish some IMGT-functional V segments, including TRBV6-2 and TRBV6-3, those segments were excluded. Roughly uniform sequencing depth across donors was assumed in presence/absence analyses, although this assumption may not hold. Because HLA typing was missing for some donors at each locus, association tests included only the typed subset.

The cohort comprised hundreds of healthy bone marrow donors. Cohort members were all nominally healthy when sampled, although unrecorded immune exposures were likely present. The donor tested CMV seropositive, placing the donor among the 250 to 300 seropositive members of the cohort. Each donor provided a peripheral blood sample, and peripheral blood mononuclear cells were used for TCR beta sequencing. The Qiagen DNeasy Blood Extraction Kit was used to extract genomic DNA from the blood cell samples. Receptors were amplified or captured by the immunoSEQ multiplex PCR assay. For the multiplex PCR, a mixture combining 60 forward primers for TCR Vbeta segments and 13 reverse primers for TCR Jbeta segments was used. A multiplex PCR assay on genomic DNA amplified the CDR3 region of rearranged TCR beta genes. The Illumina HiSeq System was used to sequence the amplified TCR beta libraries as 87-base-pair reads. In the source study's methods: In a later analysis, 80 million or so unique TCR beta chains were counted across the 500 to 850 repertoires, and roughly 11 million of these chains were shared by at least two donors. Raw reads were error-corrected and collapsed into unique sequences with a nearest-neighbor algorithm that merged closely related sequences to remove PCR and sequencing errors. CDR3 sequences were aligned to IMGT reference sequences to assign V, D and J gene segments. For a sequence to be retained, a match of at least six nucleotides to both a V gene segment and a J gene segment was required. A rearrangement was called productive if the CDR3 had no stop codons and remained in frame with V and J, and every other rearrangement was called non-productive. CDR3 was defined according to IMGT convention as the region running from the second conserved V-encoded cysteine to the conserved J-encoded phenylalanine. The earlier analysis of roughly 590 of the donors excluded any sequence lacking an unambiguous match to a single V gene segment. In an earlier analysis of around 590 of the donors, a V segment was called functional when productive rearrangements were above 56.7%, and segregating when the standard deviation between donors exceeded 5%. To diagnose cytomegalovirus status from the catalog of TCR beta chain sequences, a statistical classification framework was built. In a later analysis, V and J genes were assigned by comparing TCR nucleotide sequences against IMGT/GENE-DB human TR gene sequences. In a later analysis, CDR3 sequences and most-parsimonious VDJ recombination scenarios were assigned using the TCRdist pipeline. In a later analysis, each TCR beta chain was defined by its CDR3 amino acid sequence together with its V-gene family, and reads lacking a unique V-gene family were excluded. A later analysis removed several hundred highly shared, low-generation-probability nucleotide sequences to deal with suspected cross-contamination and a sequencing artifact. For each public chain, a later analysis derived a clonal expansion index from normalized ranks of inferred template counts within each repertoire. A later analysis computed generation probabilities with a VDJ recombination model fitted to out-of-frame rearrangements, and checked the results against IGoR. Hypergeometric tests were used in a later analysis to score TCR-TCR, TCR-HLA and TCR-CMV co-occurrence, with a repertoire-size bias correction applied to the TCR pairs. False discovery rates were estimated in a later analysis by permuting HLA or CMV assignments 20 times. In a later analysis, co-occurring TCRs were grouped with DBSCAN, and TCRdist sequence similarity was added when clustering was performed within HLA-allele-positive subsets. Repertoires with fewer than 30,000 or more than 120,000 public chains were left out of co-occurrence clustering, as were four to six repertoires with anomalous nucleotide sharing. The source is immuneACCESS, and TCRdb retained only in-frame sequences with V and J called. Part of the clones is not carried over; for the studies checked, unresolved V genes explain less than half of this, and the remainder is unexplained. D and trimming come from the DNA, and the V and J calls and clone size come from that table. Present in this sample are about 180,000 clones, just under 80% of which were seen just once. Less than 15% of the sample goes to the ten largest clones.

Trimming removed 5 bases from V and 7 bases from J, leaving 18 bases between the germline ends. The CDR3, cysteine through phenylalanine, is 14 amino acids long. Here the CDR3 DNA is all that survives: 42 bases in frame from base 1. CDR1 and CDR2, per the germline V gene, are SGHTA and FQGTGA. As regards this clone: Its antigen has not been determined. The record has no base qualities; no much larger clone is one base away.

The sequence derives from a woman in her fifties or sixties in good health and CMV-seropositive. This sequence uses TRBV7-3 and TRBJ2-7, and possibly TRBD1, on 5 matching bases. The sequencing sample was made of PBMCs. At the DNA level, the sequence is TGTGCCAGCAGCCAAGGGGCTGGCAGTGCTGAGCAGTACTTC. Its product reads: CASSQGAGSAEQYF.